The sequence of this TCR beta chain was determined in a study of blood T cell repertoires in COVID-19. Study as a whole: Material from acute and convalescent COVID-19 was sourced from the United States, Italy and Spain. T cells, B-cell-depleted T cells, or PBMCs provided the cDNA or gDNA that served as material.

Per the original methods: The authors estimated nucleated cell counts from reference gene primer amplification. TCRdb's table, derived via immunoSEQ multiplex PCR, lists solely in-frame clones and lacks some. V and J calls plus clone size are reproduced from that table; the DNA served to infer D and trimming. The sample has approximately 350,000 clones, roughly nine tenths seen once. Trimming cost V 4 bases and J 0 bases; bases outside gene matches: 6. The germline gives CDR1 SGHDT, CDR2 YYEEEE. This CDR3 contains 15 residues. Source material: peripheral blood. The receptor was derived from a middle-aged man with acute or convalescent COVID-19. The rearrangement joins TRBV5-6 to TRBJ2-7, with 8 bases fitting TRBD1. The CDR3 DNA reads as TGTGCCAGCAGCCCGAGACAGGGGTCCTCCTACGAGCAGTACTTC. Its translation is CASSPRQGSSYEQYF.